This TCR beta chain was sequenced in a study of T cells after yellow fever vaccination. Study-wide background: Low-cell-number fractions underwent preparation using SMART-Seq v4 Ultra Low Input.

Study results and caveats: A small proportion of clonotypes was detected in both the CD4 and CD8 compartments.

Germline trimming cut 2 bases from V and 4 bases from J; bases unmatched to any gene: 5. Germline CDR1 and CDR2: SGHRS and YFSETQ. The CDR3 runs to 15 residues. The study made its TCR cDNA through 5'RACE template switching. That step introduced a universal primer site along with UMIs. TCRdb used MiXCR to reprocess the 5' RACE reads, holding one entry per CDR3 protein. The table lists a few hundred thousand distinct CDR3 sequences, roughly 9% of them singletons, with 3% to 3.5% in the top ten. Turning to this clonotype: Antigen: not known.

The receptor was derived from a man aged 18-30 years who received the YFV17D yellow fever vaccine. Sequenced here: CD4+ T cells sorted from PBMCs, sampled 5 days after the yellow fever booster vaccination. The chain has TRBV5-1 and TRBJ2-1, with 8 bases lining up with TRBD1. The CDR3 DNA is TGCGCCAGCAGCTTTCGACAGGGGACTTACAATGAGCAGTTCTTC. Translated, it gives CASSFRQGTYNEQFF. Based on the CDR3 plus reference TRBV5-1 and TRBJ2-1, the full variable domain is KAGVTQTPRYLIKTRGQQVTLSCSPISGHRSVSWYQQTPGQGLQFLFEYFSETQRNKGNFPGRFSGRQFSNSRSEMNVSTLELGDSALYLCASSFRQGTYNEQFFGPGTRLTVL.